This record covers a single T cell receptor beta chain. Antigen specificity is unknown. Cells classed as naive CD8+ T cells were CD45RO-CCR7+CD27+CD95-. The data are from a study of CXCR3-negative and CXCR3-positive naive CD8 T cells. Study-wide results and caveats: For memory CD8+ cells diversity was much lower, but both naive subsets had comparably high diversity.

Each TRB cDNA library was prepared by 5' RACE (with UMI labels). TCRdb processed the 5' RACE reads again and assigns one entry to each CDR3 protein, with no DNA. This sample contains 75,000 to 95,000 distinct CDR3 sequences. Looked up from germline, CDR1 is MNHEY and CDR2 is SVGAGI. The CDR3 sequence is 14 residues long. The specimen was naive CXCR3- CD8+ T cells from blood. Subset: CD45RO-CCR7+CD27+CD95- naive CD8+ T cells lacking CXCR3 (TNR3-). V usage is TRBV6-5 and J usage is TRBJ2-7; the D call from TCRdb, TRBD1, cannot be confirmed without DNA. The receptor comes from a human donor in good health. Some clones in this sample may be carry-over from other donors' samples. The CDR3: CASSSRTEAYEQYF.